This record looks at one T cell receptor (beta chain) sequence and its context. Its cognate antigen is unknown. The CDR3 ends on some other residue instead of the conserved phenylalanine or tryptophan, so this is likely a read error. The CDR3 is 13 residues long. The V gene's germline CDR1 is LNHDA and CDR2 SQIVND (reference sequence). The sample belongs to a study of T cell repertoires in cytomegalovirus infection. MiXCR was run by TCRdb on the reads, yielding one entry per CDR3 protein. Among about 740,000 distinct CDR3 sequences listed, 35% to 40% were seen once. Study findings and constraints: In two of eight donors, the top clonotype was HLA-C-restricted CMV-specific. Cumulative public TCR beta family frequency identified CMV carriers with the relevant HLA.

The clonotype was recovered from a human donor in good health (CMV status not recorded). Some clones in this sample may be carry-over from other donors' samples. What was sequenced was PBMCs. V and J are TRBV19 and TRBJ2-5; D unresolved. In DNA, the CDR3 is TGTGCCAGTAGTATTAGAGGACCAGAGACTCAGTACTGC. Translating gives CASSIRGPETQYC.